This T cell receptor beta chain is from a study of blood T cell repertoires in COVID-19. Across the study: COVID-19 samples, acute and convalescent, were from the United States, Italy and Spain. The cDNA or gDNA used as material had been derived from T cells, B-cell-depleted T cells, or PBMCs.

CDR1 and CDR2 from the germline V gene are SGHRS and YFSETQ. V was clipped by 4 bases and J by 2 bases, with 13 bases between them. This CDR3 region has 15 residues. Authors' data handling: Amplification with reference gene primers provided the estimates of nucleated cell counts. Clones were read by immunoSEQ multiplex PCR, and TCRdb kept only the in-frame ones, dropping some. D and trimming were read from the DNA, whereas the V and J calls and clone size are those reported in that table. The sample includes 100,000 to 150,000 clones, around nine tenths of them seen just once. V is TRBV5-1 and J is TRBJ2-1, with D maybe TRBD1 (5 bases). What was sequenced was peripheral blood. The receptor was derived from a man between 65 and 85 years old with active COVID-19. The CDR3 DNA reads as TGCGCCAGCAGCGTCGACAGTCCGCCCTACAATGAGCAGTTCTTC. Protein: CASSVDSPPYNEQFF.